This T cell receptor beta chain was sequenced for a study of cytotoxic CD8 clonotypes in ibrutinib-treated CLL. General observations from the study: Sampling times, which were not matched between the groups, differed between sustained-remission patients and progressing patients.

For this clone: Its antigen is not known.

TCR beta library input comprised about 2 micrograms of genomic DNA from cryopreserved PBMCs. T cells were sequenced at a targeted depth of 1 in 200,000 to 1 in 1 million. Here immunoSEQ multiplex PCR was the method, and the copy in TCRdb shows in-frame clones only, minus some. Of 140,000 to 150,000 clones in the sample, 76% are singletons; the top ten hold 5.1%. V was clipped by 3 bases and J by 4 bases; unmatched bases: 7. This CDR3 spans 15 amino acids. Germline CDR1 and CDR2: ENHRY and SYGVKD. The TCR sequence derives from a human donor with chronic lymphocytic leukemia. This material consisted of PBMCs, taken after 24 months of ibrutinib treatment. The chain joins TRBV10-3 to TRBJ2-3, with 7 bases aligning to TRBD2. CDR3 amino acids: CAISDTAGVSDTQYF. CDR3 DNA sequence: TGTGCCATCAGTGATACGGCGGGAGTATCAGATACGCAGTATTTT.